Described below is a single TCR beta chain sequence and its context. This specimen belongs to a study of shared clonotypes between healthy human individuals. Deletions cut 1 base from V and 7 bases from J, with 15 bases between. CDR3 length: 15 amino acids. CDR1 and CDR2 from the germline V gene are MDHEN and SYDVKM. Profiling relied on immunoSEQ multiplex PCR, and the TCRdb table lists in-frame clones only, not all of them. The repertoire consists of around 550,000 clones, with 90% to 95% occurring once and the leading ten covering over 0.1%. CD8 cells regarded as naive lacked CD45RO, were positively chosen for CCR7, and omitted terminally differentiated effector memory CD45RA+ cells.

The J gene is TRBJ2-3, the V gene TRBV28; perhaps D is TRBD1 or TRBD2 (6 bases each). The receptor comes from a woman aged 30 to 39 in good health. Sequencing was performed on naive CD8+ T cells sorted from blood. The CDR3 DNA follows: TGTGCCAGCAGTTTATTTGGGGGGCGCGGGTATACGCAGTATTTT. Amino acids: CASSLFGGRGYTQYF.